This T cell receptor (beta chain) was obtained from a study of beta chain features in type 1 diabetes. Blood was drawn once from each donor into heparinised tubes. The draws averaged about 0.12 L. It was via CD45RO/CCR7/CD25/CD127/CD95/CD27 that CD4+ naive, central memory, regulatory and stem cell-like memory cells were sorted. Sequenced material consisted of expressed TCRB transcripts (all of the isolated RNA was reverse transcribed). Libraries were prepared by immunoSEQ multiplex PCR; TCRdb keeps only in-frame clonotypes and omits some of them. The data show roughly 330,000 clones, approximately 11% seen once. In germline, CDR1 is SNHLY, CDR2 FYNNEI. V shed 8 bases and J shed 3 bases, with 11 bases lying between them. This CDR3 spans 13 amino acids.

The source is a young woman in good health. Sequencing was done on a sample of naive CD4+ T cells from blood. The chain joins TRBV2 to TRBJ1-5, with D unclear. Here the CDR3 DNA reads TGTGCCAGCGACCGGGAAAACAATCAGCCCCAGCATTTT. Residues: CASDRENNQPQHF.